A selection of T cell receptor beta chains follows, all from one sample in a study of blood T cell repertoires in COVID-19. The protocol was immunoSEQ multiplex PCR, while the TCRdb copy is restricted to in-frame clones and leaves out a portion. The data hold 150,000 to 200,000 clones, with approximately 79% observed a single time. The specimen sequenced was peripheral blood. These receptors were obtained from an elderly woman with acute or convalescent COVID-19. The CDR3 runs from the conserved cysteine through the conserved F or W. A D gene is named only where the DNA matches it firmly. A clone size is listed for some rows: how often the clone was seen (once, few, many), or a class if it is expanded.

14	TRBV29-1	TRBD1	.	TRBJ1-5	TGCAGCGCCCGAATCGGACAGGGCAATCAGCCCCAGCATTTT	CSARIGQGNQPQHF
15	TRBV10-3	TRBD2	.	TRBJ2-7	TGTGCCATCAGTGAGTCAACTAGCGTTTCCTACGAGCAGTACTTC	CAISESTSVSYEQYF
14	TRBV28	.	.	TRBJ1-5	TGTGCCAGCAGGCCTCCCGGGGGCAATCAGCCCCAGCATTTT	CASRPPGGNQPQHF
15	TRBV5-8	.	.	TRBJ2-7	TGTGCCAGCAGCTTTCCGGGACTGAGCTCCTACGAGCAGTACTTC	CASSFPGLSSYEQYF
15	TRBV4-1	TRBD2	.	TRBJ2-5	TGCGCCAGCAGCTATCACGGGACTAGCGAAGAGACCCAGTACTTC	CASSYHGTSEETQYF
16	TRBV5-1	TRBD1	.	TRBJ2-3	TGCGCCAGCAGGAACAGGGACAGGGCGACCACAGATACGCAGTATTTT	CASRNRDRATTDTQYF
16	TRBV7-3	TRBD2	.	TRBJ2-1	TGTGCCAGCAGCTCTACAGCGGGGAGCTCCTACAATGAGCAGTTCTTC	CASSSTAGSSYNEQFF
13	TRBV12-5	.	.	TRBJ2-5	TGTGCTAGTGGTTTGTCAGTACAAGAGACCCAGTACTTC	CASGLSVQETQYF
16	TRBV7-8	TRBD2	.	TRBJ2-1	TGTGCCAGCAGCCAAGCGGGAGGCCTCCTTTATCATGAGCAGTTCTTC	CASSQAGGLLYHEQFF
10	TRBV24-1	.	.	TRBJ1-1	TGTGCCACCTCCGACACTGAAGCTTTCTTT	CATSDTEAFF
19	TRBV4-3	.	few	TRBJ1-4	TGCGCCAGCAGCCAAGAAGGCCCCGGGGGGTGGAGGACTAATGAAAAACTGTTTTTT	CASSQEGPGGWRTNEKLFF
13	TRBV28	.	.	TRBJ1-6	TGTGCCAGCAGTTCCTGGGGCAATTCACCCCTCCACTTT	CASSSWGNSPLHF
15	TRBV10-1	TRBD2	.	TRBJ2-7	TGCGCCAGCAGTGAAAGTAGCGGGCGGTCCTACGAGCAGTACTTC	CASSESSGRSYEQYF
14	TRBV20-1	.	.	TRBJ1-5	TGCAGTGCTAGTTCGGGAGGGGGCAATCAGCCCCAGCATTTT	CSASSGGGNQPQHF
15	TRBV6-5	.	.	TRBJ1-3	TGTGCCAGTAAAGATCGGGAAGCTCCCGGAAACACCATATATTTT	CASKDREAPGNTIYF
15	TRBV19	TRBD1	.	TRBJ1-1	TGTGCCAGTACCCTCCCGGGACAGCTACACACTGAAGCTTTCTTT	CASTLPGQLHTEAFF